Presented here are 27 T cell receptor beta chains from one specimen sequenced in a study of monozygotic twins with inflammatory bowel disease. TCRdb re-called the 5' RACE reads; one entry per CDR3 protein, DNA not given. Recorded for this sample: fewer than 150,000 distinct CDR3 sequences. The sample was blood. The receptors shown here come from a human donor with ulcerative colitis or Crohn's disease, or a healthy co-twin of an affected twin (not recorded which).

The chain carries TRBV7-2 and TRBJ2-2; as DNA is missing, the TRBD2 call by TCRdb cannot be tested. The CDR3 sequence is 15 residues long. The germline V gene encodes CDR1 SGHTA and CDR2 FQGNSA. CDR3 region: CASSFQGGPPGELFF.

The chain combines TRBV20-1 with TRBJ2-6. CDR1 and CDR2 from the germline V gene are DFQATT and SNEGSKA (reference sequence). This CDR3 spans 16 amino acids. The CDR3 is CSAIPARASGANVLTF.

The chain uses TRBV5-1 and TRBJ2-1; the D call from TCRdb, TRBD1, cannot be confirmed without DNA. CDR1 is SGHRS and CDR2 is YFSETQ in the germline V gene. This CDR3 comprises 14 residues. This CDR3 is CASSFPRARDEQFF. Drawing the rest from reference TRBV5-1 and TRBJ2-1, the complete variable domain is KAGVTQTPRYLIKTRGQQVTLSCSPISGHRSVSWYQQTPGQGLQFLFEYFSETQRNKGNFPGRFSGRQFSNSRSEMNVSTLELGDSALYLCASSFPRARDEQFFGPGTRLTVL.

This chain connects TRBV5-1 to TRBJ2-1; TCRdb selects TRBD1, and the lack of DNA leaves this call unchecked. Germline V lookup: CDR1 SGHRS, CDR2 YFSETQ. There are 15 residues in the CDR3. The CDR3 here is CASSPQAGQGNEQFF.

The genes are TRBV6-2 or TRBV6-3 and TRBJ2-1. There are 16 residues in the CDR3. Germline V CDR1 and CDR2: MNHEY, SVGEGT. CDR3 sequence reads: CASSYGGRRVYNEQFF.

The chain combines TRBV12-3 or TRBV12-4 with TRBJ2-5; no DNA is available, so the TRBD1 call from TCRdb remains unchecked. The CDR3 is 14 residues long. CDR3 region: CASSFRRGRETQYF.

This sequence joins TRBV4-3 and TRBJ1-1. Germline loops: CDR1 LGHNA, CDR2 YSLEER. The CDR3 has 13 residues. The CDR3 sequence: CASSQDMNTEAFF.

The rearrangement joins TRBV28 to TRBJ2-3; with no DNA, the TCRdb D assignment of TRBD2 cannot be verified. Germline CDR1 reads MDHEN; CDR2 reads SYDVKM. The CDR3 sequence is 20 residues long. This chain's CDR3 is CASSLPPLISSGGSTDTQYF.

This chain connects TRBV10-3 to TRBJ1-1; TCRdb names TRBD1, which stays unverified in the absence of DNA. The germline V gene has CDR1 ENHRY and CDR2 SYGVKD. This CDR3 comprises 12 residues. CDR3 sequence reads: CAIRRTGSEAFF.

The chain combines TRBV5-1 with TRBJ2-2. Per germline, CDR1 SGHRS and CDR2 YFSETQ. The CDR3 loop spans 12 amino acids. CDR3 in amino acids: CASMTDTGELFF.

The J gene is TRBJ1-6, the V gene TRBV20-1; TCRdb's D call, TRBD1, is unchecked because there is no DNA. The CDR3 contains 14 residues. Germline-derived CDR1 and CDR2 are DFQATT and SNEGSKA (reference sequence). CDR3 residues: CSALGQTLNSPLHF.

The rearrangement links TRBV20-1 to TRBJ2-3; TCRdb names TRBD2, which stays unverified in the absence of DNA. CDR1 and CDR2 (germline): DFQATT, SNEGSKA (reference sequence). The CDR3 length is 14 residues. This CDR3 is CSAVRLDFTDTQYF.

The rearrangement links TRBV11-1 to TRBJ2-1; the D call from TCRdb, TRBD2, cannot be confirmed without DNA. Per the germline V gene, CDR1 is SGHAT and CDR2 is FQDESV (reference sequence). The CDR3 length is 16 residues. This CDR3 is CASSPPRRVDYNEQFF.

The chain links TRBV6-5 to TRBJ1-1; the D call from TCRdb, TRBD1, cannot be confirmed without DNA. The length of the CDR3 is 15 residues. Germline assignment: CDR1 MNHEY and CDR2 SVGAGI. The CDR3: CASSYSQGLGTEAFF.

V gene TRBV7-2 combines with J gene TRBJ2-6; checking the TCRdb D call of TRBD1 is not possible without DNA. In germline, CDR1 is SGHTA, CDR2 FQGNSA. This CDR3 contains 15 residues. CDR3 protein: CASSYRVAGANVLTF.

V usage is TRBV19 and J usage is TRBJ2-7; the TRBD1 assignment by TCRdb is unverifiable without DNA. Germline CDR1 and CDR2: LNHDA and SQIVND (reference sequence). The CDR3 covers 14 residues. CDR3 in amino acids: CASSTRGGAHEQYF.

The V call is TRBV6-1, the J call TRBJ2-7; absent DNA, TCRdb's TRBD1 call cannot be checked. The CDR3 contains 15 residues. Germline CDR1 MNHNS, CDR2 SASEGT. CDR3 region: CASSVTGSLSYEQYF.

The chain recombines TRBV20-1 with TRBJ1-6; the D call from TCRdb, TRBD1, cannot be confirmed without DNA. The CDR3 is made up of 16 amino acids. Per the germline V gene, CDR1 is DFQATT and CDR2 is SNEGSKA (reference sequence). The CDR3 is CSARDPRRGGNSPLHF.

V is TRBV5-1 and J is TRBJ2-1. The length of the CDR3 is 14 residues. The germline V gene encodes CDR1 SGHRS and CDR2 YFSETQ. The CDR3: CASSLEWESNEQFF.

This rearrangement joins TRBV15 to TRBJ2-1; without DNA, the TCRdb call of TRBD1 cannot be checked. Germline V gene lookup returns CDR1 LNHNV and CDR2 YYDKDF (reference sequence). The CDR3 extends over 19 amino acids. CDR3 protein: CATSRDTQRTKTYYNEQFF.

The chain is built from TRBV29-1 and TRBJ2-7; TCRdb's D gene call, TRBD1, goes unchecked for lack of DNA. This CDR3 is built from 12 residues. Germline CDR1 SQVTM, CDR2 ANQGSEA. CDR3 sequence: CSVDRGAYEQYF.

CDR3 sequence: CATSALASTDTQYF. The V call is TRBV24-1, the J call TRBJ2-3. CDR3 length: 14 residues. CDR1 and CDR2 (germline): KGHDR, SFDVKD.

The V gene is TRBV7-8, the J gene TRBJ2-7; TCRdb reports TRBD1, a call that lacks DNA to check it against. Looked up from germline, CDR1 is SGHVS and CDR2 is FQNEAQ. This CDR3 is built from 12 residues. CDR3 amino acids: CASSWTGREQYF.

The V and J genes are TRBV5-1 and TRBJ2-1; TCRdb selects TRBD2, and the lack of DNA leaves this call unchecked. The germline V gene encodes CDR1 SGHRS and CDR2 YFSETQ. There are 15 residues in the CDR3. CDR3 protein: CASSAAAGGFNEQFF.

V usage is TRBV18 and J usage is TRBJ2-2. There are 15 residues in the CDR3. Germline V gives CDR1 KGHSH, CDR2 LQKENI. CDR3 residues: CASSPTVTNTGELFF. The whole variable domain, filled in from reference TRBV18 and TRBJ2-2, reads NAGVMQNPRHLVRRRGQEARLRCSPMKGHSHVYWYRQLPEEGLKFMVYLQKENIIDESGMPKERFSAEFPKEGPSILRIQQVVRGDSAAYFCASSPTVTNTGELFFGEGSRLTVL.

The CDR3 sequence: CASSFTPSTDTQYF. V and J are TRBV5-1 and TRBJ2-3. Germline values: CDR1 SGHRS, CDR2 YFSETQ. This CDR3 comprises 14 residues.

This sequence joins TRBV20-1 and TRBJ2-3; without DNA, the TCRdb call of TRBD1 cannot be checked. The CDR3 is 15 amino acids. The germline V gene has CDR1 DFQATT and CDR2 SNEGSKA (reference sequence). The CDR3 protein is CSAPGAGSGTDTQYF.